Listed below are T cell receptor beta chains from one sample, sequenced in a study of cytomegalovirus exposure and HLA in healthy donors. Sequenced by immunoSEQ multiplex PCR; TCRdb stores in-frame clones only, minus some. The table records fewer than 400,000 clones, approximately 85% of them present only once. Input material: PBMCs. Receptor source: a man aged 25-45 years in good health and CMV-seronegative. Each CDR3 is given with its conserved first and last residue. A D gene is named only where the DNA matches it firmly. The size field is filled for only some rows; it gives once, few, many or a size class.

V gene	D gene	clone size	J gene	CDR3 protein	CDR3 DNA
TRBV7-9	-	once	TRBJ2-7	CASSVDSSSYEQYF	TGTGCCAGCAGCGTTGACTCGAGCTCCTACGAGCAGTACTTC
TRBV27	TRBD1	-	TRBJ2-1	CASSLDRGTYNEQFF	TGTGCCAGCAGTTTAGACAGGGGGACCTACAATGAGCAGTTCTTC
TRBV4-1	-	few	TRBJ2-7	CASSHTNKAGYEQYF	TGCGCCAGCAGCCACACCAACAAGGCCGGGTACGAGCAGTACTTC
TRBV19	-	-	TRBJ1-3	CASSMNGVGNTIYF	TGTGCCAGTAGTATGAACGGGGTCGGAAACACCATATATTTT
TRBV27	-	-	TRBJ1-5	CASSLSTENQPQHF	TGTGCCAGCAGTTTATCAACAGAGAATCAGCCCCAGCATTTT
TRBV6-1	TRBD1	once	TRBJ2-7	CASSEGQGMIYEQYF	TGTGCCAGCAGCGAGGGACAGGGGATGATCTACGAGCAGTACTTC
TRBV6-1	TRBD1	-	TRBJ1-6	CASSEEGRGQGSPLHF	TGTGCCAGCAGTGAAGAGGGCAGGGGGCAGGGTTCACCCCTCCACTTT
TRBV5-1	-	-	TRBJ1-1	CASTGQGALNTEAFF	TGCGCCAGCACCGGGCAAGGGGCCTTGAACACTGAAGCTTTCTTT
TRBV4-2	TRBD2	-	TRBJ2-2	CASTRRLAGLGTGELFF	TGTGCCAGCACCAGAAGACTAGCGGGGTTAGGTACCGGGGAGCTGTTTTTT
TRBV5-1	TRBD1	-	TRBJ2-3	CASRLGQAPRDTQYF	TGCGCCAGCAGGTTGGGACAGGCTCCTAGAGATACGCAGTATTTT
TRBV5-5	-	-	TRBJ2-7	CASSLREFYEQYF	TGTGCCAGCAGCTTGCGGGAGTTCTACGAGCAGTACTTC
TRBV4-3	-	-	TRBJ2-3	CASSQVGSTDTQYF	TGCGCCAGCAGCCAAGTCGGTAGCACAGATACGCAGTATTTT
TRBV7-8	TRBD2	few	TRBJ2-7	CASSLAGLTYEQYF	TGTGCCAGCAGTCTAGCGGGGCTCACCTACGAGCAGTACTTC
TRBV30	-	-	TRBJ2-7	CAWSVRRDNYEQYF	TGTGCCTGGAGTGTACGGAGAGATAACTACGAGCAGTACTTC
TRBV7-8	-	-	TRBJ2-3	CASSPKGGWDTQYF	TGTGCCAGCAGCCCAAAGGGGGGGTGGGATACGCAGTATTTT
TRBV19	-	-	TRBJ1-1	CASSYATVNTEAFF	TGTGCCAGTAGTTATGCGACAGTGAACACTGAAGCTTTCTTT
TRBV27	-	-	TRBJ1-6	CASSPLQGMYSPLHF	TGTGCCAGCAGTCCCCTTCAGGGGATGTATTCACCCCTCCACTTT
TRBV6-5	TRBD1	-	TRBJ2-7	CASSSPGTGTYEQYF	TGTGCCAGCAGTTCACCCGGGACAGGGACCTACGAGCAGTACTTC